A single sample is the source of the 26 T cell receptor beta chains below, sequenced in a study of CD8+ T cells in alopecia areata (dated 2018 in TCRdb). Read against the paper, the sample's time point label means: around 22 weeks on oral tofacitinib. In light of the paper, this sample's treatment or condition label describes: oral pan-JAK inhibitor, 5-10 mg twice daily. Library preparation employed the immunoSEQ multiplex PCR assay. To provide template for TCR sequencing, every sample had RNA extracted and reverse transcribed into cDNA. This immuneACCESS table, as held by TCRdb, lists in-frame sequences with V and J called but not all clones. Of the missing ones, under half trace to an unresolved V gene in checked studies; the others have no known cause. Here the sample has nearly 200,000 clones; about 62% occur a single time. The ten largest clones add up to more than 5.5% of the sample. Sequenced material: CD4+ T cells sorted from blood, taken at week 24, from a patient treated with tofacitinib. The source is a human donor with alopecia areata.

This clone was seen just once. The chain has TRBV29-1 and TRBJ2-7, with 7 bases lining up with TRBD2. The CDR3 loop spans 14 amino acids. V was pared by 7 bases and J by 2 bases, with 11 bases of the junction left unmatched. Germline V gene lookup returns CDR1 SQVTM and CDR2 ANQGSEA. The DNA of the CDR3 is TGCAGCGCCCGCCCGGGGGGAAGTGCCTACGAGCAGTACTTC. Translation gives CSARPGGSAYEQYF.

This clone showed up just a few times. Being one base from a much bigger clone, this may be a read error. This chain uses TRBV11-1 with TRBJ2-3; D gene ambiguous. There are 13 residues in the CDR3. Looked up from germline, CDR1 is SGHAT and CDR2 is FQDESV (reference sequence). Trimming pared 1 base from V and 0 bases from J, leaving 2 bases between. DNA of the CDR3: TGTGCCAGCAGCTTAGGGAGCACAGATACGCAGTATTTT. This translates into CASSLGSTDTQYF. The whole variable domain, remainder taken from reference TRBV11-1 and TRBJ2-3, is EAEVAQSPRYKITEKSQAVAFWCDPISGHATLYWYRQILGQGPELLVQFQDESVVDDSQLPKDRFSAERLKGVDSTLKIQPAELGDSAMYLCASSLGSTDTQYFGPGTRLTVL.

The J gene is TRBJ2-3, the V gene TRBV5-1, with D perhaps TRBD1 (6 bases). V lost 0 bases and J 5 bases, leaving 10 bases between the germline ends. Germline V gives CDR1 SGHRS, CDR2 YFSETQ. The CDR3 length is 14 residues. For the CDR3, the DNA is TGCGCCAGCAGCTTGGAGGCAGGGGAAGATACGCAGTATTTT. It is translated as CASSLEAGEDTQYF.

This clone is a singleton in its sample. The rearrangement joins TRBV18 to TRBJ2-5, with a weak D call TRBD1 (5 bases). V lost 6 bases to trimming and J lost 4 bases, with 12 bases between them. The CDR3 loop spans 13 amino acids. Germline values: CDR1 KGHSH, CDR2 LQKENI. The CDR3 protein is CASSPRGGETQYF. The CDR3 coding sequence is TGTGCCAGCTCCCCTAGGGGCGGAGAGACCCAGTACTTC. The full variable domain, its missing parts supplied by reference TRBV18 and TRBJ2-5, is NAGVMQNPRHLVRRRGQEARLRCSPMKGHSHVYWYRQLPEEGLKFMVYLQKENIIDESGMPKERFSAEFPKEGPSILRIQQVVRGDSAAYFCASSPRGGETQYFGPGTRLLVL.

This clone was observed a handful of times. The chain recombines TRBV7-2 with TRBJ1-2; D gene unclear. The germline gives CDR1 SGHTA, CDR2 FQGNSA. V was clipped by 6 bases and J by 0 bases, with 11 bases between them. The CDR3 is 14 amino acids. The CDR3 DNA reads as TGTGCCAGCAGACGCGACGTTGCTAACTATGGCTACACCTTC. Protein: CASRRDVANYGYTF.

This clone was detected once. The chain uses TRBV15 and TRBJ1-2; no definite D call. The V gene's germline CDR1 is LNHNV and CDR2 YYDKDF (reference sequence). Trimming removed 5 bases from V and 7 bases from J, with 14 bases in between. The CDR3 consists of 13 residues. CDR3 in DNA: TGTGCCACCAGCGCGGTTAGGCGTTCTGGCTACACCTTC. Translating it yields CATSAVRRSGYTF.

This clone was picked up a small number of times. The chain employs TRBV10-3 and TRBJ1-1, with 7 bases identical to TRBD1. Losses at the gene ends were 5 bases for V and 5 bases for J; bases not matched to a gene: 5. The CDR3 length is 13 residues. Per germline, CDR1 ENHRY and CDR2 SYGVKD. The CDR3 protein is CAISPSGGTEAFF. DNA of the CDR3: TGTGCCATCAGTCCATCAGGGGGAACTGAAGCTTTCTTT.

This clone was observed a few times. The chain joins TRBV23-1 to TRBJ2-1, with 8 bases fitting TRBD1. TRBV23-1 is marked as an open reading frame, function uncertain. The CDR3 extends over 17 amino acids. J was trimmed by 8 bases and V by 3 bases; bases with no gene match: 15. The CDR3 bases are TGCGCCAGCAGTCATCGGACAGGGTGGGCTGAAACCGATGAGCAGTTCTTC. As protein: CASSHRTGWAETDEQFF.

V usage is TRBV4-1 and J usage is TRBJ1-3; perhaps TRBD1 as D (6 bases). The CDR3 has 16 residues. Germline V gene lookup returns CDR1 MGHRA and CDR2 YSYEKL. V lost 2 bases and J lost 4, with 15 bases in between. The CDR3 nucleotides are TGCGCCAGCAGCCAACCCCGGAGGGGGTCCGGAAACACCATATATTTT. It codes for CASSQPRRGSGNTIYF.

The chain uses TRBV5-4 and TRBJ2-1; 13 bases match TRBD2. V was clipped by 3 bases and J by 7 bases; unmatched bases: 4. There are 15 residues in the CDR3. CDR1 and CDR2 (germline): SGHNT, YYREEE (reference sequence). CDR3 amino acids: CASSYGLAGANEQFF. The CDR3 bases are TGTGCCAGCAGCTATGGACTAGCGGGAGCAAATGAGCAGTTCTTC. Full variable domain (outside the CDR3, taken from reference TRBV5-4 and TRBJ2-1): ETGVTQSPTHLIKTRGQQVTLRCSSQSGHNTVSWYQQALGQGPQFIFQYYREEENGRGNFPPRFSGLQFPNYSSELNVNALELDDSALYLCASSYGLAGANEQFFGPGTRLTVL.

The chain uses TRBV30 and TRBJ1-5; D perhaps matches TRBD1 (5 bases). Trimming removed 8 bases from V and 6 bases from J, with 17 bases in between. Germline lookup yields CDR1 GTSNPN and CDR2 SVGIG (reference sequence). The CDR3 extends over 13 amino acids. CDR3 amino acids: CAMEGLRGQPQHF. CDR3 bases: TGTGCCATGGAGGGGTTACGTGGTCAGCCCCAGCATTTT.

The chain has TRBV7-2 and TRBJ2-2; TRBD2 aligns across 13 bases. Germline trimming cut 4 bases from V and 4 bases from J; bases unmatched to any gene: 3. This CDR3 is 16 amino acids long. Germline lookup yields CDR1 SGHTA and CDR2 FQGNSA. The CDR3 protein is CASSSGLAGRTGELFF. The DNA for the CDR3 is TGTGCCAGCAGCTCGGGACTAGCGGGACGCACCGGGGAGCTGTTTTTT.

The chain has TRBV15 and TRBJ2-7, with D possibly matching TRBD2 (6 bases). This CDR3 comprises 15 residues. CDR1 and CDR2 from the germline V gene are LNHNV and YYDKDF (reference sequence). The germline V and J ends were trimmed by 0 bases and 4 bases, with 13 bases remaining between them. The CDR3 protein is CATSRDLMAGYEQYF. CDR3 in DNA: TGTGCCACCAGCAGAGATCTGATGGCGGGATACGAGCAGTACTTC. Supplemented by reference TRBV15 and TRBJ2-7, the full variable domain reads DAMVIQNPRYQVTQFGKPVTLSCSQTLNHNVMYWYQQKSSQAPKLLFHYYDKDFNNEADTPDNFQSRRPNTSFCFLDIRSPGLGDTAMYLCATSRDLMAGYEQYFGPGTRLTVT.

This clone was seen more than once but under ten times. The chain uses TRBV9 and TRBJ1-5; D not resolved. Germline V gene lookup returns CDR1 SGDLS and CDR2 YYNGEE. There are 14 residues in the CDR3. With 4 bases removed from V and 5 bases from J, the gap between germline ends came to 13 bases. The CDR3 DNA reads TGTGCCAGCAGCCCCCAACCCTCGGATCAGCCCCAGCATTTT. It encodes CASSPQPSDQPQHF.

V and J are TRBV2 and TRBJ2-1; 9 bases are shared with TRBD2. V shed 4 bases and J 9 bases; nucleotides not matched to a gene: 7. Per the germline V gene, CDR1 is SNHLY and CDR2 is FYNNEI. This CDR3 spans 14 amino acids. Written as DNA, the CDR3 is TGTGCCAGCAGTGGGGTAGCGGGAGCGACTGAGCAGTTCTTC. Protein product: CASSGVAGATEQFF.

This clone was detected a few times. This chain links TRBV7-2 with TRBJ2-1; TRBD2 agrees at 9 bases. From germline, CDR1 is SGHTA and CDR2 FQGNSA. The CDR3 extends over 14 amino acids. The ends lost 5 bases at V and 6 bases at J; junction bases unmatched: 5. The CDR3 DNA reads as TGTGCCAGCAGCCCGAGGACTAGCGTCAATGAGCAGTTCTTC. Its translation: CASSPRTSVNEQFF.

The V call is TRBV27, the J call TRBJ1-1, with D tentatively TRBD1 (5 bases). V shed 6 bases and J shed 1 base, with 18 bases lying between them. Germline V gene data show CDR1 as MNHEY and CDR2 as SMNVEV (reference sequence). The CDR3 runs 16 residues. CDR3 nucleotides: TGTGCCAGCAGGATGCTTGGGCAGGGCCCGAACACTGAAGCTTTCTTT. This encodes CASRMLGQGPNTEAFF.

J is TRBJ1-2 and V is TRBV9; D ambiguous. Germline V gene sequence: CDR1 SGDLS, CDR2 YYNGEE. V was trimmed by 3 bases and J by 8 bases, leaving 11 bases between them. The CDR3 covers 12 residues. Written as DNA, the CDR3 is TGTGCCAGCAGCGCCCAACGGGGAGGCTACACCTTC. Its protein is CASSAQRGGYTF. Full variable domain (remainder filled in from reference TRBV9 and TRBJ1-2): DSGVTQTPKHLITATGQRVTLRCSPRSGDLSVYWYQQSLDQGLQFLIQYYNGEERAKGNILERFSAQQFPDLHSELNLSSLELGDSALYFCASSAQRGGYTFGSGTRLTVV.

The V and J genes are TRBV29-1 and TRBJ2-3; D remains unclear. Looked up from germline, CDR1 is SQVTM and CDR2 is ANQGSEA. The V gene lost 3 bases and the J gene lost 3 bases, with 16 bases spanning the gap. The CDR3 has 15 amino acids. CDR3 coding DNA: TGCAGCGTTGATGGTAGCCGCCCTTCTACAGATACGCAGTATTTT. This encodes CSVDGSRPSTDTQYF.

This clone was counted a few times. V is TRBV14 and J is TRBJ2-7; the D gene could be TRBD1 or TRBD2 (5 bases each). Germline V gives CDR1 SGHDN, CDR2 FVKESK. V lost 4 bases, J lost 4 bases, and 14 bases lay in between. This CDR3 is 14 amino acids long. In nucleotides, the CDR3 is TGTGCCAGCAGCCTTACTACGGGACCGTACGAGCAGTACTTC. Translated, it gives CASSLTTGPYEQYF.

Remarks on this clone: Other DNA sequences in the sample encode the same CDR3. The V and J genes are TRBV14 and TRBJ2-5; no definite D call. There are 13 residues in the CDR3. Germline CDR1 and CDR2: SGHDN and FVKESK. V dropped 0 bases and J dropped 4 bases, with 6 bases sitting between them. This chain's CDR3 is CASSQESRETQYF. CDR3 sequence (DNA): TGTGCCAGCAGCCAAGAGAGTCGAGAGACCCAGTACTTC.

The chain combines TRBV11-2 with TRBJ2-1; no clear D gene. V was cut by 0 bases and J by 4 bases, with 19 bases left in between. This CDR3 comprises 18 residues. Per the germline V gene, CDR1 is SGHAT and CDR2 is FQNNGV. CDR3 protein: CASSLDLTGRLIYNEQFF. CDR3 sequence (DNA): TGTGCCAGCAGCTTAGATTTAACGGGTCGTCTTATTTACAATGAGCAGTTCTTC.

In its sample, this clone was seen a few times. The CDR3 sequence: CASSFIPDRGFGTQYF. The DNA for the CDR3 is TGTGCCAGCAGCTTTATCCCGGACAGGGGCTTCGGGACCCAGTACTTC. The rearrangement links TRBV5-4 to TRBJ2-5; 9 nucleotides agree with TRBD1. Germline-derived CDR1 and CDR2 are SGHNT and YYREEE (reference sequence). V shed 2 bases, J shed 7 bases, and the junction held 12 bases outside the gene matches. The CDR3 totals 16 residues.

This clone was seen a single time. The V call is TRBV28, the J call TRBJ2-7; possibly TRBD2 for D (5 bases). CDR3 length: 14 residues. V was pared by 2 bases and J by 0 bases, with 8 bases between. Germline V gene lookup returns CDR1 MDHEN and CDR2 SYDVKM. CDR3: CASSLAGPSYEQYF. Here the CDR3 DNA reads TGTGCCAGCAGTTTAGCGGGCCCCTCCTACGAGCAGTACTTC.

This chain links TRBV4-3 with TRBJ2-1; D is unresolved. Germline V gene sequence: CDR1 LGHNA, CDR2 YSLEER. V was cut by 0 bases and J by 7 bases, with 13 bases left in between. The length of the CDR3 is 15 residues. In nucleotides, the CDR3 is TGCGCCAGCAGCCAAGATAGTCTGAAGGTGAATGAGCAGTTCTTC. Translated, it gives CASSQDSLKVNEQFF.

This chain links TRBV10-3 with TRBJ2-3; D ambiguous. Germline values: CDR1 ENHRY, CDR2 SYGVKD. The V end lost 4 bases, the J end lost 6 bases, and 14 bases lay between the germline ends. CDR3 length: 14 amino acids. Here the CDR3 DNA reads TGTGCCATCAGTGTGGGGTTAGAACCGGATACGCAGTATTTT. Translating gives CAISVGLEPDTQYF.